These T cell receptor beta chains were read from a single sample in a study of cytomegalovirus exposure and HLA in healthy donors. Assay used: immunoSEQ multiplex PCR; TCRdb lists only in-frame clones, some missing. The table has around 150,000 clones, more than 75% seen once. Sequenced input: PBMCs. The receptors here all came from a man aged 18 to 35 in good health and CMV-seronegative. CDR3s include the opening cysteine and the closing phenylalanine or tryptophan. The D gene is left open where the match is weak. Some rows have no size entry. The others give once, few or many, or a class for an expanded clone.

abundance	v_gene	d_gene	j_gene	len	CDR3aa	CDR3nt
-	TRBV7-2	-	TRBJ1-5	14	CASSLDRWAQPQHF	TGTGCCAGCAGCTTAGATCGGTGGGCACAGCCCCAGCATTTT
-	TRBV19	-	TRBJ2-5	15	CASSIDEAGRETQYF	TGTGCCAGTAGTATCGACGAGGCGGGCAGGGAGACCCAGTACTTC
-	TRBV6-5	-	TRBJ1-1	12	CASSYPSGEAFF	TGTGCCAGCAGTTACCCATCAGGGGAAGCTTTCTTT
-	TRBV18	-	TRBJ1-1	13	CASSPDGRNEAFF	TGTGCCAGCTCACCAGACGGGAGGAATGAAGCTTTCTTT
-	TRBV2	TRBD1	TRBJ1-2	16	CASSDEAKDRVGGYTF	TGTGCCAGCAGTGACGAAGCCAAGGACAGGGTAGGGGGCTACACCTTC
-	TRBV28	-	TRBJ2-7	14	CASQHQQGDYEQYF	TGTGCCAGCCAGCACCAACAGGGAGACTACGAGCAGTACTTC
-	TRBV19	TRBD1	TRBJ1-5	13	CASTGGPNQPQHF	TGTGCCAGTACAGGGGGACCCAATCAGCCCCAGCATTTT
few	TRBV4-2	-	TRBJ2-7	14	CASSQDYPSYEQYF	TGTGCCAGCAGCCAAGACTACCCCTCCTACGAGCAGTACTTC
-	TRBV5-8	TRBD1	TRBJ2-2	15	CAPQAGTANTGELFF	TGTGCCCCCCAGGCCGGGACAGCGAACACCGGGGAGCTGTTTTTT
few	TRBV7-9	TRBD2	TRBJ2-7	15	CASSPEGLVNYEQYF	TGTGCCAGCAGCCCCGAAGGACTAGTGAACTACGAGCAGTACTTC
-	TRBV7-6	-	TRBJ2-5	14	CASSPRWGEETQYF	TGTGCCAGCAGCCCCAGGTGGGGGGAAGAGACCCAGTACTTC
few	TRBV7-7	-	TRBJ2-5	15	CASSHVRGVQETQYF	TGTGCTAGCAGCCACGTCAGGGGGGTCCAAGAGACCCAGTACTTC
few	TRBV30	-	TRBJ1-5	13	CAWRVGEDQPQHF	TGTGCCTGGAGGGTAGGGGAGGATCAGCCCCAGCATTTT